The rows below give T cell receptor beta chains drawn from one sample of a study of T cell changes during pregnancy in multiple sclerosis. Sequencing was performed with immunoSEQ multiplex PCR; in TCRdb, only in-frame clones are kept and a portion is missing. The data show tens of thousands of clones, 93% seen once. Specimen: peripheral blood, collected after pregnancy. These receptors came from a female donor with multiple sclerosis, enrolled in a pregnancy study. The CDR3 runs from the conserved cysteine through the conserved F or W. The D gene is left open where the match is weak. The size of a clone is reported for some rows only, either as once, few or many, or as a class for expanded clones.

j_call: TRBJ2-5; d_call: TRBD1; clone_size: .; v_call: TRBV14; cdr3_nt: TGTGCCAGCAGCCAACGCAGGGGGCTGCTTGAGACCCAGTACTTC; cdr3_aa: CASSQRRGLLETQYF
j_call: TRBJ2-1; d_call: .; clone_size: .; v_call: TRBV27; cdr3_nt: TGTGCCAGCAGTACAGGGTGGATGAATGAGCAGTTCTTC; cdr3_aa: CASSTGWMNEQFF
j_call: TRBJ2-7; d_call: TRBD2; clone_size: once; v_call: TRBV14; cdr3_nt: TGTGCCAGCAGCCAAGATGTCACTAGCGGGAGGGCATGGCATGCCTCCTACGAGCAGTACTTC; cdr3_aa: CASSQDVTSGRAWHASYEQYF
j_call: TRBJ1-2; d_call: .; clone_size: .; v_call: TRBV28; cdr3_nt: TGTGCCAGCAGTCCGACAGGAGCGAGGTATGGCTACACCTTC; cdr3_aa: CASSPTGARYGYTF
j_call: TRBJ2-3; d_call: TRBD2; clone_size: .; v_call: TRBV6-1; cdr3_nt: TGTGCCAGCAGTCAACTAGCGGGAGGTCGAGATACGCAGTATTTT; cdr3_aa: CASSQLAGGRDTQYF
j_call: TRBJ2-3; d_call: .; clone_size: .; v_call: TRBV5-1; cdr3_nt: TGCGCCAGCAGCTTGGTACCGGACTTTCCTACTAGCACAGATACGCAGTATTTT; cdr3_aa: CASSLVPDFPTSTDTQYF
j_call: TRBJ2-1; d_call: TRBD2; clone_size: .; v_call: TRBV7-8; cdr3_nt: TGTGCCAGCAGGCCTCTAGCGGGAGGAGTTAACAATGAGCAGTTCTTC; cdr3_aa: CASRPLAGGVNNEQFF
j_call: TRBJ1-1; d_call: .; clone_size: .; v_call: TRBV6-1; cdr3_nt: TGTGCCAGCAGCGGCCCAGGCAGGATGAACACTGAAGCTTTCTTT; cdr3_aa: CASSGPGRMNTEAFF
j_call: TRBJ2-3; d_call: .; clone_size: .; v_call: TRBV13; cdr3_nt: TGTGCCAGCAGCTCTAAGGGAGCGGGCACAGATACGCAGTATTTT; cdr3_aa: CASSSKGAGTDTQYF
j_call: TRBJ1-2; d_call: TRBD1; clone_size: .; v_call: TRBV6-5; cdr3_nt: TGTGCCAGCAGTTTGACAGGGGCCGTCGCCTATGGCTACACCTTC; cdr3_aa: CASSLTGAVAYGYTF
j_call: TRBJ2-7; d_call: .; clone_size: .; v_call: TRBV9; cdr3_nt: TGTGCCAGCAGCGTAGGATCCCGGGAGAACGAGCAGTACTTC; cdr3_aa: CASSVGSRENEQYF
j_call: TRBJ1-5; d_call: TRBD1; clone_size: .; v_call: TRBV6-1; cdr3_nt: TGTGCCAGCAGTGTCAGGGGGCAGGGCCAGCCCCAGCATTTT; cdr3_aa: CASSVRGQGQPQHF
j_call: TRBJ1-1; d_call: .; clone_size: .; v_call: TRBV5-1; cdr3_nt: TGCGCCAGCAGACTTCAACAGGGACGGAACACTGAAGCTTTCTTT; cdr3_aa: CASRLQQGRNTEAFF
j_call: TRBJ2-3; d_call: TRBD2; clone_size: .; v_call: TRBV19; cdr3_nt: TGTGCCAGTAGTGCGGGAGGGCCCCCAGATACGCAGTATTTT; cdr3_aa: CASSAGGPPDTQYF
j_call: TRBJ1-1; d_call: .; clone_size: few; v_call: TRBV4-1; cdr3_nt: TGCGCCAGCAGCCAAGGGGCGCCGGAAACTGAAGCTTTCTTT; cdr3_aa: CASSQGAPETEAFF
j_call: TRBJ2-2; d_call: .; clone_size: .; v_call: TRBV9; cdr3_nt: TGTGCCAGCAGCGTAGGCAGCACCGGGGAGCTGTTTTTT; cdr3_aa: CASSVGSTGELFF
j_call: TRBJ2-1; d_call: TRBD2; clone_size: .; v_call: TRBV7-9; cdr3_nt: TGTGCCAGCAGCTTTATAGCGGGAGCGCTAAATGAGCAGTTCTTC; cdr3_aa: CASSFIAGALNEQFF
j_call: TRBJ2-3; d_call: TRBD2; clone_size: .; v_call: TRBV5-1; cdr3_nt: TGCGCCAGCAGCTTCCCATGGCGGGAGAAGTCAGATACGCAGTATTTT; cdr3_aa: CASSFPWREKSDTQYF
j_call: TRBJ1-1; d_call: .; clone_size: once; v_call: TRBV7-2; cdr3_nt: TGTGCCAGCAGCTTCTCGAACACTGAAGCTTTCTTT; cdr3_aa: CASSFSNTEAFF
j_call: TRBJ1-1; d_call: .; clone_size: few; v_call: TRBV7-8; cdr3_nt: TGTGCCAGCAGCTTGTCTTACGGGTCGGCTTTCTTT; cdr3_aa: CASSLSYGSAFF
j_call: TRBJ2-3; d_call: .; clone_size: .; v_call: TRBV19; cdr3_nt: TGTGCCAGTAGTCACAGGGAAGATACGCAGTATTTT; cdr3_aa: CASSHREDTQYF
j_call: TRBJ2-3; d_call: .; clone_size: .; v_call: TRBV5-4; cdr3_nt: TGTGCCAGCAGCTCGGGACAATATACGCAGTATTTT; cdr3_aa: CASSSGQYTQYF
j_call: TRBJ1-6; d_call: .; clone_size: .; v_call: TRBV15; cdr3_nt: TGTGCCACCAGCAGAAGAGATTCACCCCTCCACTTT; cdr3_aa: CATSRRDSPLHF
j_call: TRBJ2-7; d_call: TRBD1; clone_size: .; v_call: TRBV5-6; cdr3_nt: TGTGCCAGCAGCAAACCTACAGGGGACAGTTGGTCCTACGAGCAGTACTTC; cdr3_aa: CASSKPTGDSWSYEQYF
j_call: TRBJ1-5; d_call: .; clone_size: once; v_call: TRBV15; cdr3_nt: TGTGCCACCAGCAGAGTTAGGGAGGGGAATCAGCCCCAGCATTTT; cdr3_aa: CATSRVREGNQPQHF
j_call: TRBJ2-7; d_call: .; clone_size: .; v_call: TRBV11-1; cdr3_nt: TGTGCCAGCAGCTTAGGAAGCGGGACACGGCGTTTGGGGGAGCAGTACTTC; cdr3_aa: CASSLGSGTRRLGEQYF
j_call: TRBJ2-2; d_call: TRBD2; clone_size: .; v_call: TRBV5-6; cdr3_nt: TGTGCCAGCAGCTTGGCGGGAGGGTCCGGGGAGCTGTTTTTT; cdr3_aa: CASSLAGGSGELFF
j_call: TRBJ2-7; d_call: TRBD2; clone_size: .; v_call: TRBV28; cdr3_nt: TGTGCCAGCAGTTCCACCGCCGGGACTAGCGGGTCCCCCTACGAGCAGTACTTC; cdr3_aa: CASSSTAGTSGSPYEQYF
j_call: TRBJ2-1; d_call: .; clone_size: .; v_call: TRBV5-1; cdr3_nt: TGCGCCAGCAGCTGGGACCCGCAGGGGAATCCCTACAATGAGCAGTTCTTC; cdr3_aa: CASSWDPQGNPYNEQFF
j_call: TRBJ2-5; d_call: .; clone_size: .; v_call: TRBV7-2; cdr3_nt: TGTGCCAGCAGCTTAGAGGTAGCAGGGAGGGAGACCCAGTACTTC; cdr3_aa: CASSLEVAGRETQYF
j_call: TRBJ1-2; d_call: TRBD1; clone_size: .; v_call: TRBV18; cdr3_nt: TGTGCCAGCTCACCACGAGGACAGGGGGCCTATGGCTACACCTTC; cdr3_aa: CASSPRGQGAYGYTF
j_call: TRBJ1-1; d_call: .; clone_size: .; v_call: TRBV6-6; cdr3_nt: TGTGCCAGCAGTTACACACGGGGAGACACTGAAGCTTTCTTT; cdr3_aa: CASSYTRGDTEAFF
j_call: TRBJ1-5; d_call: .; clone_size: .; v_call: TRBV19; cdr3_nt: TGTGCCAGTAACTTGCCTCCCAATCAGCCCCAGCATTTT; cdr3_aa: CASNLPPNQPQHF
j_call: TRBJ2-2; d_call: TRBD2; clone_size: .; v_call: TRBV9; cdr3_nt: TGTGCCAGCAGCGTGGGGCTAGCGGGTAACACCGGGGAGCTGTTTTTT; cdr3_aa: CASSVGLAGNTGELFF
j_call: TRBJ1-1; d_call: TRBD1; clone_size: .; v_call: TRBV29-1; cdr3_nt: TGCAGCGTAGCGACAGGGGTGGGGGGTCCTGAAGCTTTCTTT; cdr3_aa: CSVATGVGGPEAFF
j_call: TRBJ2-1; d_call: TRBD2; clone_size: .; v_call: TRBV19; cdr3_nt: TGTGCCAGTAGTATAGCGAGTCTAGCGGGAGGATACAATGAGCAGTTCTTC; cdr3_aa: CASSIASLAGGYNEQFF
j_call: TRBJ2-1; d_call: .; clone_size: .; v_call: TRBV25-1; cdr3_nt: TGTGCCAGCAGTGGTGGACTCGCTAATTCCCCTCATTACAATGAGCAGTTCTTC; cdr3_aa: CASSGGLANSPHYNEQFF
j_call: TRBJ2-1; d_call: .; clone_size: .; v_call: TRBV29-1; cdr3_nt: TGCAGCGTTGAAGATTCTAAACTAGCAGAGCAGTTCTTC; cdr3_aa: CSVEDSKLAEQFF
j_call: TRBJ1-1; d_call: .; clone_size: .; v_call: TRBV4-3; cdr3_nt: TGCGCCAGCAGCCAAGAGGTGGGTCCAGGGGTGGCGAACACTGAAGCTTTCTTT; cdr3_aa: CASSQEVGPGVANTEAFF
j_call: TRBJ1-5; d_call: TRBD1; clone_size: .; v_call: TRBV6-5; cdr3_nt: TGTGCCAGCAGTTCTGGCAGGGGGTCGTTTCAGCCCCAGCATTTT; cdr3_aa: CASSSGRGSFQPQHF
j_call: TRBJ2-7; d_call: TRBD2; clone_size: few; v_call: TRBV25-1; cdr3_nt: TGTGCCAGCAGTGATAACCAAACTAGCGGGAGCTCCTACGAGCAGTACTTC; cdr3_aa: CASSDNQTSGSSYEQYF
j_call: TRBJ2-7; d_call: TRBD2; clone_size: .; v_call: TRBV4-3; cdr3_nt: TGCGCCAGCAGCCAACACGGGACTAGTTCCTACGAGCAGTACTTC; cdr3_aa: CASSQHGTSSYEQYF
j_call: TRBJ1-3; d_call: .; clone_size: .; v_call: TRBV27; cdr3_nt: TGTGCCAGCAGCCCGCTAAGGGGCACCACTCGCCAAGACTCTGGAAACACCATATATTTT; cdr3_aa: CASSPLRGTTRQDSGNTIYF